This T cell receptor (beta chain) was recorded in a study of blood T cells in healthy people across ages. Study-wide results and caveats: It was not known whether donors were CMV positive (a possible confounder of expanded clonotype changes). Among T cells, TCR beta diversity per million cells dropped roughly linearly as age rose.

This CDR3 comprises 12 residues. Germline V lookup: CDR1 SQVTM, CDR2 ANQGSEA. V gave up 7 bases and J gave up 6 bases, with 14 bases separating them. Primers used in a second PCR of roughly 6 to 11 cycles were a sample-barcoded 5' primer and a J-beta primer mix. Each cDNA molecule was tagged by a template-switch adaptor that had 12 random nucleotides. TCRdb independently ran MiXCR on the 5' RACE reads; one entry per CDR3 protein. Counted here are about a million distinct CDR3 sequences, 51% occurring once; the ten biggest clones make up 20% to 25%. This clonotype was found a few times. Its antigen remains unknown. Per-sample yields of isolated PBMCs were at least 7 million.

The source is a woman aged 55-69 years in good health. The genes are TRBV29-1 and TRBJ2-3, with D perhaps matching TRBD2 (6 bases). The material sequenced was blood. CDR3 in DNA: TGCAGCGCCGAGGCGGGGTCCGATACGCAGTATTTT. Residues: CSAEAGSDTQYF.